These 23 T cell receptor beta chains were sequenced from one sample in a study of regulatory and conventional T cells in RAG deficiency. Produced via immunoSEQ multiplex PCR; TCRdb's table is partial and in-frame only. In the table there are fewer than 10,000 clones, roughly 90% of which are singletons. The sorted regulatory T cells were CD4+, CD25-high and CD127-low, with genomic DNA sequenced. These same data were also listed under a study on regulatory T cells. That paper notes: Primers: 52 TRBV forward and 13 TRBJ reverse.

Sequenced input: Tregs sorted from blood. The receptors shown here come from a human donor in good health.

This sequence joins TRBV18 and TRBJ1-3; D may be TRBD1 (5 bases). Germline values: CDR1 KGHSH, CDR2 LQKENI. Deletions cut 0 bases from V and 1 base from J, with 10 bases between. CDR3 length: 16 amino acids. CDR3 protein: CASSPPRGPSGNTIYF. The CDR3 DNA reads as TGTGCCAGCTCACCACCGCGGGGACCTTCTGGAAACACCATATATTTT.

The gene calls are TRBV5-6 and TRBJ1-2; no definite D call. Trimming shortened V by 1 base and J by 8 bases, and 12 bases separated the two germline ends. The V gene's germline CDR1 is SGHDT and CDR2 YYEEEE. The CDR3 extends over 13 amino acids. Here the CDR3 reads CASSLREQHGYTF. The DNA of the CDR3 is TGTGCCAGCAGCTTGCGTGAACAACACGGCTACACCTTC.

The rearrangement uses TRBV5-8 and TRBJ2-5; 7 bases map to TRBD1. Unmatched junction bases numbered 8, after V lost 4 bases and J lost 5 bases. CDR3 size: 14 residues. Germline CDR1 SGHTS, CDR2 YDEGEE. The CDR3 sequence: CASSPWGQKETQYF. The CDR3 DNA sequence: TGTGCCAGCAGCCCTTGGGGACAGAAGGAGACCCAGTACTTC.

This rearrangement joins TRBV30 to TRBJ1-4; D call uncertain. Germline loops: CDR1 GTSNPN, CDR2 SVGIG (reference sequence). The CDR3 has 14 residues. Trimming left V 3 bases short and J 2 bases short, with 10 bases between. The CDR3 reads CAWRWSGTNEKLFF. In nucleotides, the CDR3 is TGTGCCTGGAGATGGTCCGGGACTAATGAAAAACTGTTTTTT.

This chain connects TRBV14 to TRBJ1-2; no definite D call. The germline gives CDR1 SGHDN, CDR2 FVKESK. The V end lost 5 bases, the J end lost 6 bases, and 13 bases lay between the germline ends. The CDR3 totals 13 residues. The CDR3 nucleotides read TGTGCCAGCAGCAGGCGGGCAGCGGATGGCTACACCTTC. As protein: CASSRRAADGYTF.

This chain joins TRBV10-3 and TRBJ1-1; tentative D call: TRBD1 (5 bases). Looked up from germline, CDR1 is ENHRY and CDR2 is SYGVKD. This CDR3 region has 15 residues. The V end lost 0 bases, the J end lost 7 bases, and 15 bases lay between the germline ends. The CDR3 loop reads CAISESSGKSGEAFF. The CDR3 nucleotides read TGTGCCATCAGTGAGTCGTCAGGGAAGAGTGGTGAAGCTTTCTTT.

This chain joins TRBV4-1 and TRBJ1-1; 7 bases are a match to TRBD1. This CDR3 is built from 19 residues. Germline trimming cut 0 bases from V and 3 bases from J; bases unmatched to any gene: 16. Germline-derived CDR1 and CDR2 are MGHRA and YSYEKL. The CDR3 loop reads CASSQDREDRPRKDTEAFF. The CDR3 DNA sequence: TGCGCCAGCAGCCAAGATCGGGAGGACAGGCCTCGGAAGGACACTGAAGCTTTCTTT.

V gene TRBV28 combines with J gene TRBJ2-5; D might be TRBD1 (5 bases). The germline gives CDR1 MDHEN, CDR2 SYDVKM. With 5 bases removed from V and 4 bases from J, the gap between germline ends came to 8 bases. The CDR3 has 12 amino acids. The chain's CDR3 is CASSLRAETQYF. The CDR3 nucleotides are TGTGCCAGCAGTCTCAGGGCAGAGACCCAGTACTTC.

The CDR3 DNA sequence: TGTGCCAGCAGCCAAGGTTATTGGGACAGGGGGCTCGTGAGCGAGCAGTACTTC. Amino acids: CASSQGYWDRGLVSEQYF. This rearrangement joins TRBV14 to TRBJ2-7, with 12 positions matching TRBD1. Germline CDR1 is SGHDN and CDR2 is FVKESK. The V segment lost 1 base and the J segment 6 bases; nucleotides outside the gene matches: 13. This CDR3 is 18 amino acids long.

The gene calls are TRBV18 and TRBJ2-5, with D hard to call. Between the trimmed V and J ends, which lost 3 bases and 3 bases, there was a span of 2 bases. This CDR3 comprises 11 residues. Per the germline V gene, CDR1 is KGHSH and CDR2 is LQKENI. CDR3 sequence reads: CASSPEETQYF. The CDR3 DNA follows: TGTGCCAGCTCACCTGAAGAGACCCAGTACTTC.

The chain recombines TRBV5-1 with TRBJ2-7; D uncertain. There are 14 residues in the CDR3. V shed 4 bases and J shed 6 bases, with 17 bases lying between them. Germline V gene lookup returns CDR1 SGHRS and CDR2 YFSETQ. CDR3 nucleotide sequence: TGCGCCAGCAGCCTCCAAGCATCAGGCAGCGAGCAGTACTTC. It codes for CASSLQASGSEQYF.

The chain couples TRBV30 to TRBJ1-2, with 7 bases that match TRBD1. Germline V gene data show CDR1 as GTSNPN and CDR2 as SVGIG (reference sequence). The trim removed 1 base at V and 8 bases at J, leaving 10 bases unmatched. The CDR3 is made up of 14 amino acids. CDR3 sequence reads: CAWSGQQGTRGYTF. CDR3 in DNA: TGTGCCTGGAGTGGACAACAGGGGACGAGGGGCTACACCTTC.

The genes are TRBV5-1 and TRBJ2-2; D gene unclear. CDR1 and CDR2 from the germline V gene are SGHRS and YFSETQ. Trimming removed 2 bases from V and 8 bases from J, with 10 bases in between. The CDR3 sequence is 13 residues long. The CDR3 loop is CASSFRSRGELFF. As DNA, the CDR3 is TGCGCCAGCAGCTTTAGGTCCCGGGGGGAGCTGTTTTTT.

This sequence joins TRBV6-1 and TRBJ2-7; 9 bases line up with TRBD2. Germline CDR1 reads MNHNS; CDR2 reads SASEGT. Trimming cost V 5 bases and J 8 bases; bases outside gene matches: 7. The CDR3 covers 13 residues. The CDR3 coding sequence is TGTGCCAGCAGTCCTGGACTAGCGCTAAAGCAGTACTTC. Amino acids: CASSPGLALKQYF.

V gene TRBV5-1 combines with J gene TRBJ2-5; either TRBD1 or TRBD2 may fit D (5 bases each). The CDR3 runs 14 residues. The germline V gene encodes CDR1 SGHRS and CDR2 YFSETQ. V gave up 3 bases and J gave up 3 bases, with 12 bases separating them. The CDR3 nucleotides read TGCGCCAGCAGCTCGGGACGGCACGAAGAGACCCAGTACTTC. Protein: CASSSGRHEETQYF.

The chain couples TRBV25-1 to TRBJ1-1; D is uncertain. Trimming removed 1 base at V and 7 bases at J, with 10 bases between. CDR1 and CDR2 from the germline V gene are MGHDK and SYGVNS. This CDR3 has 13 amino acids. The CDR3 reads CASSELRGGEAFF. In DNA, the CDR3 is TGTGCCAGCAGTGAATTACGGGGAGGTGAAGCTTTCTTT.

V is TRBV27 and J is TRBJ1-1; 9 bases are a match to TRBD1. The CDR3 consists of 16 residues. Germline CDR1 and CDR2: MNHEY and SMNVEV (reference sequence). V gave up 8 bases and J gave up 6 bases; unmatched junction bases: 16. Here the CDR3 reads CASRVGRGQGSPEAFF. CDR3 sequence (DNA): TGTGCCAGCCGTGTAGGTCGGGGACAGGGTTCACCTGAAGCTTTCTTT.

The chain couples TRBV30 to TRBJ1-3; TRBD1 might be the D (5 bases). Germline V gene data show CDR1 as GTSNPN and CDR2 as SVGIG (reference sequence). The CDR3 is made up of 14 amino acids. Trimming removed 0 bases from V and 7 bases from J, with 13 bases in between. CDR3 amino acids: CAWSVGGAGNTIYF. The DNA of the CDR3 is TGTGCCTGGAGTGTAGGAGGTGCAGGGAACACCATATATTTT. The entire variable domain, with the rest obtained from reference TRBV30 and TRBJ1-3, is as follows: SQTIHQWPATLVQPVGSPLSLECTVEGTSNPNLYWYRQAAGRGLQLLFYSVGIGQISSEVPQNLSASRPQDRQFILSSKKLLLSDSGFYLCAWSVGGAGNTIYFGEGSWLTVV.

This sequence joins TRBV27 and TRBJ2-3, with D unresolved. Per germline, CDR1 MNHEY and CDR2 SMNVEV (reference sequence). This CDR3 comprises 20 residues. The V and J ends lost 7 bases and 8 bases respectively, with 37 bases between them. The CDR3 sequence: CASTFTSLPGFTTGLGTQYF. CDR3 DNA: TGTGCCAGCACGTTTACATCTCTCCCCGGTTTCACCACCGGGTTGGGTACGCAGTATTTT.

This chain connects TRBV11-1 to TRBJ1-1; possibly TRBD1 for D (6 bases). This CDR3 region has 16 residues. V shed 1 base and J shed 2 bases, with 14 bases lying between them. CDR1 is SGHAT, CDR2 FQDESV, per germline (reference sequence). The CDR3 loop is CASSLGQAGGNTEAFF. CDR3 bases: TGTGCCAGCAGCTTAGGACAGGCCGGCGGAAACACTGAAGCTTTCTTT. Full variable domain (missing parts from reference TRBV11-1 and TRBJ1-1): EAEVAQSPRYKITEKSQAVAFWCDPISGHATLYWYRQILGQGPELLVQFQDESVVDDSQLPKDRFSAERLKGVDSTLKIQPAELGDSAMYLCASSLGQAGGNTEAFFGQGTRLTVV.

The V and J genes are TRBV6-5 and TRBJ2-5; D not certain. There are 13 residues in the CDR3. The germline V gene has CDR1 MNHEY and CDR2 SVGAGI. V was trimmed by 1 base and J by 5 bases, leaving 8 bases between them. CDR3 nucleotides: TGTGCCAGCAGTTACTACCCCAGGGAGACCCAGTACTTC. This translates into CASSYYPRETQYF.

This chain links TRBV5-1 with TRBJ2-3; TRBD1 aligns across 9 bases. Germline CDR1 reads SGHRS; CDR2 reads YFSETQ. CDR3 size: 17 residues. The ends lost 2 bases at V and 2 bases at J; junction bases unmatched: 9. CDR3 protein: CASSLGRGQGTTDTQYF. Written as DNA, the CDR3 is TGCGCCAGCAGCTTAGGCCGCGGACAGGGGACCACAGATACGCAGTATTTT. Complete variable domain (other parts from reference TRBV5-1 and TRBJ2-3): KAGVTQTPRYLIKTRGQQVTLSCSPISGHRSVSWYQQTPGQGLQFLFEYFSETQRNKGNFPGRFSGRQFSNSRSEMNVSTLELGDSALYLCASSLGRGQGTTDTQYFGPGTRLTVL.

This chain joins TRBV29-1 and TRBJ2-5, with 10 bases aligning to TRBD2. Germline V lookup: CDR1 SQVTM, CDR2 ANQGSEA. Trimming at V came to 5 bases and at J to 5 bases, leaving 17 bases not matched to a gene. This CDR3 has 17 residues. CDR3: CSVTSPRGSGRRETQYF. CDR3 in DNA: TGCAGCGTTACCTCCCCCCGGGGTAGCGGGAGGAGGGAGACCCAGTACTTC.